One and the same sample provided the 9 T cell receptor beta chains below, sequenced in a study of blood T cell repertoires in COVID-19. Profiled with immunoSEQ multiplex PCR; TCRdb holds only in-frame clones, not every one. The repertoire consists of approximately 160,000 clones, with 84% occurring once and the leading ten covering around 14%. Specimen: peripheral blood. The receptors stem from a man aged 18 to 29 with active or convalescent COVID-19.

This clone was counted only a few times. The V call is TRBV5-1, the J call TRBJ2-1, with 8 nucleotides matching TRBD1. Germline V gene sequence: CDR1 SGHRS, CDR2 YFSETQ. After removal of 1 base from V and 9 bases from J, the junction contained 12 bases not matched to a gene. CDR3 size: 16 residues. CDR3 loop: CASSLRPTGDQGEQFF. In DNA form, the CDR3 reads TGCGCCAGCAGCTTGAGGCCGACAGGGGATCAGGGTGAGCAGTTCTTC.

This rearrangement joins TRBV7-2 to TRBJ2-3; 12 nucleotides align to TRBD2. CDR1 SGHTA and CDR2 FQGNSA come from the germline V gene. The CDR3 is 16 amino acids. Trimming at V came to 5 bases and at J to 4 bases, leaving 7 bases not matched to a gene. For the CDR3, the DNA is TGTGCCAGCAGCACCCGACTAGCGGGAGCCGCAGATACGCAGTATTTT. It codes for CASSTRLAGAADTQYF.

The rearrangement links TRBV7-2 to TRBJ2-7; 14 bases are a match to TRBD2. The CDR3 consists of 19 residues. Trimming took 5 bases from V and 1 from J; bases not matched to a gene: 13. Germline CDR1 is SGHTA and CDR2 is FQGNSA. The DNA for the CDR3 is TGTGCCAGCAGCGACCCCACCGGGACTAGCGGGAGTATGTCCTACGAGCAGTACTTC. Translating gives CASSDPTGTSGSMSYEQYF.

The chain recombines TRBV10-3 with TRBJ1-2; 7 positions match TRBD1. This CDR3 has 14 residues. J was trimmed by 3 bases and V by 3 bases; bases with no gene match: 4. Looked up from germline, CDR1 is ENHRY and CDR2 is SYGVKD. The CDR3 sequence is CAISDQDRYYGYTF. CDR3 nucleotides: TGTGCCATCAGTGACCAGGACAGGTACTATGGCTACACCTTC.

This CDR3 reads CASSLGTGTYEQYF. The CDR3 region has the DNA TGTGCCAGCAGCCTCGGGACAGGGACGTACGAGCAGTACTTC. The V call is TRBV6-5, the J call TRBJ2-7; TRBD1 matches 9 bases. J lost 4 bases, V lost 6 bases, and 7 bases had no gene match. The germline CDR1 and CDR2 sequences are MNHEY and SVGAGI. CDR3 length: 14 residues.

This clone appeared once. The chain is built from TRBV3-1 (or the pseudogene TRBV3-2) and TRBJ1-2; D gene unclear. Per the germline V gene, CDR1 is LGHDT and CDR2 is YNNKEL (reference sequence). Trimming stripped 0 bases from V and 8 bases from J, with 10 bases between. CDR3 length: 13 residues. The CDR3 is CASSQDGIGGYTF. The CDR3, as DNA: TGTGCCAGCAGCCAAGATGGTATTGGCGGCTACACCTTC.

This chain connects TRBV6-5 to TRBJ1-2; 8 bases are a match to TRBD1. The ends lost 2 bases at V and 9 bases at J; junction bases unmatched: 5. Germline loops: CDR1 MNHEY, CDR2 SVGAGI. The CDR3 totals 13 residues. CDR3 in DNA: TGTGCCAGCAGTTACGCCGGACAGGGTAGCTACACCTTC. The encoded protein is CASSYAGQGSYTF.

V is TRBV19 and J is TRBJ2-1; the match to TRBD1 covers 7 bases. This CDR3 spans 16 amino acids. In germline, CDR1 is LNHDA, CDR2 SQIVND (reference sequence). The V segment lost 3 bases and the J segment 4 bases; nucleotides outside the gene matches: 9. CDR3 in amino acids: CASSIGTDRPYNEQFF. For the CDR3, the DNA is TGTGCCAGTAGTATCGGGACAGATAGACCTTACAATGAGCAGTTCTTC.

The CDR3 DNA reads TGTGCCAGCAGCTTGCAGGGGGCCTCTGGAAACACCATATATTTT. This sequence encodes CASSLQGASGNTIYF. The chain carries TRBV5-4 and TRBJ1-3; 8 nucleotides agree with TRBD1. The CDR3 consists of 15 residues. After removal of 1 base from V and 0 bases from J, the junction contained 0 bases not matched to a gene. CDR1 and CDR2 (germline): SGHNT, YYREEE (reference sequence).